A selection of T cell receptor beta chains follows, all from one sample in a study of cytomegalovirus exposure and HLA in healthy donors. TCRdb's table, derived via immunoSEQ multiplex PCR, lists solely in-frame clones and lacks some. The repertoire consists of 230,000 or so clones, with 80% to 95% occurring once and the leading ten covering about 1.8%. The sample comprised PBMCs. These receptors originate from a girl aged 2 to 10 in good health and CMV-seronegative. Each CDR3 is given with its conserved first and last residue. D genes are given only for firm matches. Clone size, where shown, is once, few, many, or a class for clones that have expanded.

d_call: TRBD2
clone_size: .
v_call: TRBV9
j_call: TRBJ2-2
cdr3_aa: CASMGTSGSTTGELFF
cdr3_nt: TGTGCCAGCATGGGGACTAGCGGGAGCACGACCGGGGAGCTGTTTTTT

d_call: TRBD1
clone_size: .
v_call: TRBV28
j_call: TRBJ1-1
cdr3_aa: CASSYRGIEAFF
cdr3_nt: TGTGCCAGCAGTTACAGGGGGATTGAAGCTTTCTTT

d_call: .
clone_size: .
v_call: TRBV7-9
j_call: TRBJ2-7
cdr3_aa: CASSLIGWGRGQDEQYF
cdr3_nt: TGTGCCAGCAGCTTAATCGGTTGGGGCAGGGGCCAGGACGAGCAGTACTTC

d_call: TRBD1
clone_size: .
v_call: TRBV6-1
j_call: TRBJ1-1
cdr3_aa: CASNVRGDTEAFF
cdr3_nt: TGTGCCAGCAACGTCAGGGGGGACACTGAAGCTTTCTTT

d_call: .
clone_size: .
v_call: TRBV19
j_call: TRBJ2-1
cdr3_aa: CASSTGPFTYNEQFF
cdr3_nt: TGTGCCAGTAGTACGGGTCCATTTACATACAATGAGCAGTTCTTC

d_call: TRBD1
clone_size: .
v_call: TRBV5-4
j_call: TRBJ1-2
cdr3_aa: CASSQLDRVGGYTF
cdr3_nt: TGTGCCAGCAGCCAACTGGACAGGGTGGGTGGCTACACCTTC

d_call: TRBD2
clone_size: .
v_call: TRBV7-3
j_call: TRBJ2-1
cdr3_aa: CASSSGLAGANEQFF
cdr3_nt: TGTGCCAGCAGCTCCGGACTAGCGGGGGCCAATGAGCAGTTCTTC

d_call: .
clone_size: .
v_call: TRBV28
j_call: TRBJ1-5
cdr3_aa: CASSLYRLEGSNQPQHF
cdr3_nt: TGTGCCAGCAGTTTATATAGGTTGGAGGGTAGCAATCAGCCCCAGCATTTT

d_call: .
clone_size: .
v_call: TRBV2
j_call: TRBJ1-6
cdr3_aa: CASSREDFYNSPLHF
cdr3_nt: TGTGCCAGCAGTAGGGAGGATTTCTATAATTCACCCCTCCACTTT

d_call: TRBD2
clone_size: .
v_call: TRBV7-9
j_call: TRBJ2-1
cdr3_aa: CASRLAGGFYNEQFF
cdr3_nt: TGTGCCAGCAGATTAGCGGGAGGGTTTTACAATGAGCAGTTCTTC

d_call: TRBD1
clone_size: once
v_call: TRBV5-6
j_call: TRBJ1-2
cdr3_aa: CASSLAGGQPGYGYTF
cdr3_nt: TGTGCCAGCAGCTTGGCAGGGGGGCAGCCTGGCTATGGCTACACCTTC

d_call: .
clone_size: .
v_call: TRBV10-3
j_call: TRBJ1-5
cdr3_aa: CAISEGGTQPQHF
cdr3_nt: TGTGCCATCAGTGAAGGGGGAACCCAGCCCCAGCATTTT

d_call: .
clone_size: few
v_call: TRBV18
j_call: TRBJ2-7
cdr3_aa: CASSPLEGGVEQYF
cdr3_nt: TGTGCCAGCTCACCGCTCGAGGGTGGGGTCGAGCAGTACTTC

d_call: .
clone_size: .
v_call: TRBV7-8
j_call: TRBJ1-1
cdr3_aa: CASIPKWGGWDTEAFF
cdr3_nt: TGTGCCAGCATCCCGAAATGGGGGGGATGGGACACTGAAGCTTTCTTT

d_call: .
clone_size: .
v_call: TRBV28
j_call: TRBJ2-7
cdr3_aa: CASSFRDFYEQYF
cdr3_nt: TGTGCCAGCAGTTTCCGGGACTTCTACGAGCAGTACTTC

d_call: .
clone_size: .
v_call: TRBV10-3
j_call: TRBJ2-7
cdr3_aa: CATRPAGSYEQYF
cdr3_nt: TGTGCCACCCGGCCAGCGGGCTCCTACGAGCAGTACTTC

d_call: .
clone_size: .
v_call: TRBV2
j_call: TRBJ1-4
cdr3_aa: CASSPQGTTNEKLFF
cdr3_nt: TGTGCCAGCAGCCCCCAGGGCACAACTAATGAAAAACTGTTTTTT

d_call: TRBD1
clone_size: .
v_call: TRBV5-6
j_call: TRBJ2-5
cdr3_aa: CASSLRDRVQETQYF
cdr3_nt: TGTGCCAGCAGCTTAAGGGACAGGGTACAAGAGACCCAGTACTTC

d_call: .
clone_size: .
v_call: TRBV7-6
j_call: TRBJ1-6
cdr3_aa: CASSLSQGFNSPLHF
cdr3_nt: TGTGCCAGCAGCCTTTCACAGGGTTTTAATTCACCCCTCCACTTT

d_call: TRBD2
clone_size: .
v_call: TRBV7-2
j_call: TRBJ2-5
cdr3_aa: CASSPRTSGRGETQYF
cdr3_nt: TGTGCCAGCAGCCCCCGGACTAGCGGGAGGGGGGAGACCCAGTACTTC

d_call: TRBD2
clone_size: .
v_call: TRBV19
j_call: TRBJ2-3
cdr3_aa: CASSISMVAGDTQYF
cdr3_nt: TGTGCCAGTAGTATCAGTATGGTAGCGGGGGATACGCAGTATTTT

d_call: TRBD2
clone_size: .
v_call: TRBV7-2
j_call: TRBJ2-7
cdr3_aa: CASSISAGVPYEQYF
cdr3_nt: TGTGCCAGCAGCATATCGGCGGGAGTACCCTACGAGCAGTACTTC

d_call: .
clone_size: .
v_call: TRBV5-1
j_call: TRBJ2-1
cdr3_aa: CASSLAGDSYNEQFF
cdr3_nt: TGCGCCAGCAGCTTGGCAGGGGACTCCTACAATGAGCAGTTCTTC

d_call: .
clone_size: .
v_call: TRBV2
j_call: TRBJ2-7
cdr3_aa: CASSAGLDYEQYF
cdr3_nt: TGTGCCAGCAGTGCAGGTCTCGACTACGAGCAGTACTTC

d_call: TRBD1
clone_size: .
v_call: TRBV18
j_call: TRBJ1-5
cdr3_aa: CASSRGQNQPQHF
cdr3_nt: TGTGCCAGCTCCCGGGGACAGAATCAGCCCCAGCATTTT

d_call: .
clone_size: .
v_call: TRBV6-5
j_call: TRBJ2-1
cdr3_aa: CASSHAQAGYNEQFF
cdr3_nt: TGTGCCAGCAGTCACGCCCAGGCCGGTTACAATGAGCAGTTCTTC

d_call: TRBD1
clone_size: .
v_call: TRBV5-1
j_call: TRBJ2-7
cdr3_aa: CASSYQRGLDEQYF
cdr3_nt: TGCGCCAGCAGCTATCAAAGGGGGCTCGACGAGCAGTACTTC

d_call: .
clone_size: few
v_call: TRBV4-1
j_call: TRBJ1-2
cdr3_aa: CASSQDLYEGYGYTF
cdr3_nt: TGCGCCAGCAGCCAAGATTTGTACGAGGGCTATGGCTACACCTTC

d_call: TRBD1
clone_size: few
v_call: TRBV6-5
j_call: TRBJ1-1
cdr3_aa: CASSRQGVTEAFF
cdr3_nt: TGTGCCAGCAGTCGACAGGGGGTCACTGAAGCTTTCTTT

d_call: TRBD1
clone_size: once
v_call: TRBV25-1
j_call: TRBJ1-4
cdr3_aa: CASSDGTGNEKLFF
cdr3_nt: TGTGCCAGCAGTGACGGGACAGGAAATGAAAAACTGTTTTTT

d_call: .
clone_size: .
v_call: TRBV5-1
j_call: TRBJ2-7
cdr3_aa: CASSLEGPGQYF
cdr3_nt: TGCGCCAGCAGCTTGGAGGGGCCGGGGCAGTACTTC

d_call: TRBD2
clone_size: .
v_call: TRBV9
j_call: TRBJ2-3
cdr3_aa: CASSPGLGLTDTQYF
cdr3_nt: TGTGCCAGCAGCCCCGGACTAGGCCTCACAGATACGCAGTATTTT

d_call: TRBD2
clone_size: .
v_call: TRBV5-4
j_call: TRBJ2-7
cdr3_aa: CASSLRGGVPYEQYF
cdr3_nt: TGTGCCAGCAGCTTGCGGGGGGGGGTCCCCTACGAGCAGTACTTC

d_call: .
clone_size: .
v_call: TRBV7-9
j_call: TRBJ1-6
cdr3_aa: CASSFQGFDNSPLHF
cdr3_nt: TGTGCCAGCAGCTTTCAGGGCTTCGATAATTCACCCCTCCACTTT

d_call: TRBD1
clone_size: .
v_call: TRBV11-2
j_call: TRBJ1-3
cdr3_aa: CASSSFGGGVAPGNTIYF
cdr3_nt: TGTGCCAGCAGCTCCTTTGGAGGGGGCGTCGCACCTGGAAACACCATATATTTT

d_call: .
clone_size: .
v_call: TRBV23-1
j_call: TRBJ1-2
cdr3_aa: CASSQSGDNALNYGYTF
cdr3_nt: TGCGCCAGCAGTCAATCAGGGGACAATGCCCTAAACTATGGCTACACCTTC

d_call: TRBD1
clone_size: .
v_call: TRBV7-9
j_call: TRBJ1-1
cdr3_aa: CASSPTGDREAFF
cdr3_nt: TGTGCCAGCAGCCCCACCGGGGACAGAGAAGCTTTCTTT

d_call: .
clone_size: .
v_call: TRBV7-9
j_call: TRBJ2-2
cdr3_aa: CSSSTNTGELFF
cdr3_nt: TGTTCCAGCAGCACAAACACCGGGGAGCTGTTTTTT

d_call: .
clone_size: .
v_call: TRBV20-1
j_call: TRBJ1-4
cdr3_aa: CSASIGEKLFF
cdr3_nt: TGCAGTGCTAGTATCGGGGAAAAACTGTTTTTT

d_call: TRBD1
clone_size: .
v_call: TRBV30
j_call: TRBJ1-5
cdr3_aa: CAWSRPGTGNNQPQHF
cdr3_nt: TGTGCCTGGAGCAGACCCGGGACAGGGAACAATCAGCCCCAGCATTTT

d_call: TRBD1
clone_size: .
v_call: TRBV10-3
j_call: TRBJ1-1
cdr3_aa: CAITDRGTEAFF
cdr3_nt: TGTGCCATCACAGACAGGGGGACTGAAGCTTTCTTT

d_call: .
clone_size: .
v_call: TRBV9
j_call: TRBJ2-6
cdr3_aa: CASSAYNSPGANVLTF
cdr3_nt: TGTGCCAGCAGCGCATATAACAGTCCTGGGGCCAACGTCCTGACTTTC

d_call: .
clone_size: .
v_call: TRBV29-1
j_call: TRBJ1-2
cdr3_aa: CSVEAGERGYGYTF
cdr3_nt: TGCAGCGTTGAAGCGGGGGAGCGAGGCTATGGCTACACCTTC

d_call: .
clone_size: .
v_call: TRBV4-1
j_call: TRBJ1-1
cdr3_aa: CASSQPTEPNTEAFF
cdr3_nt: TGCGCCAGCAGCCAGCCCACAGAACCCAACACTGAAGCTTTCTTT

d_call: TRBD1
clone_size: .
v_call: TRBV5-6
j_call: TRBJ2-7
cdr3_aa: CASSYLAGTGSPYEQYF
cdr3_nt: TGTGCCAGCAGCTACCTGGCGGGGACAGGGAGCCCCTACGAGCAGTACTTC

d_call: .
clone_size: once
v_call: TRBV5-1
j_call: TRBJ2-7
cdr3_aa: CASRSPPPSYEQYF
cdr3_nt: TGCGCCAGCAGGAGCCCCCCACCCTCCTACGAGCAGTACTTC

d_call: .
clone_size: .
v_call: TRBV5-1
j_call: TRBJ2-3
cdr3_aa: CASSLGQRSTDTQYF
cdr3_nt: TGCGCCAGCAGCTTGGGACAGCGAAGCACAGATACGCAGTATTTT

d_call: .
clone_size: .
v_call: TRBV7-9
j_call: TRBJ2-7
cdr3_aa: CASSHEGSTYEQYF
cdr3_nt: TGTGCCAGCAGCCACGAGGGAAGTACCTACGAGCAGTACTTC